Shown below are 14 T cell receptor beta chains from a single sample sequenced in a study of cytomegalovirus exposure and HLA in healthy donors. A multiplex PCR was run with 60 Vbeta primers and 13 Jbeta primers. Profiled with immunoSEQ multiplex PCR; TCRdb holds only in-frame clones, not every one. In the table there are 100,000 to 150,000 clones, around 80% of which are singletons. Sequenced material: PBMCs. These TCRs come from a woman aged 25 to 39 in good health and CMV-seronegative.

The chain is built from TRBV6-5 and TRBJ1-5; D gene ambiguous. The CDR3 contains 15 residues. CDR1 and CDR2 from the germline V gene are MNHEY and SVGAGI. The V end was cut by 6 bases, the J end by 0 bases, with 12 bases between. CDR3 sequence reads: CASSPGINSNQPQHF. CDR3 bases: TGTGCCAGCAGCCCCGGGATTAATAGCAATCAGCCCCAGCATTTT.

The chain links TRBV7-8 to TRBJ1-3; a possible D gene is TRBD1 (5 bases). The V gene lost 3 bases and the J gene lost 6 bases, with 15 bases spanning the gap. This CDR3 region has 15 residues. CDR1 is SGHVS, CDR2 FQNEAQ, per germline. The CDR3 reads CASSFLGAGENTIYF. The DNA of the CDR3 is TGTGCCAGCAGCTTCTTAGGGGCTGGGGAAAACACCATATATTTT.

This chain joins TRBV6-1 and TRBJ1-2; D not resolved. V was clipped by 2 bases and J by 8 bases, with 12 bases between them. This CDR3 has 13 amino acids. CDR1 and CDR2 (germline): MNHNS, SASEGT. CDR3 sequence (DNA): TGTGCCAGCAGTGAAACAGTTGTGCCCGGCTACACCTTC. Translated, it gives CASSETVVPGYTF.

This clone was detected a few times. The chain employs TRBV11-2 and TRBJ2-5; TRBD2 aligns across 8 bases. This CDR3 spans 15 amino acids. Germline V gene lookup returns CDR1 SGHAT and CDR2 FQNNGV. The ends lost 2 bases at V and 5 bases at J; junction bases unmatched: 7. The CDR3 is CASSLLAGSGETQYF. CDR3 coding DNA: TGTGCCAGCAGCTTATTAGCGGGGTCGGGGGAGACCCAGTACTTC.

The genes are TRBV19 and TRBJ1-1, with TRBD1 as a possible D gene (6 bases). Germline V gene data show CDR1 as LNHDA and CDR2 as SQIVND (reference sequence). V was cut by 7 bases and J by 4 bases, with 13 bases left in between. The CDR3 consists of 13 residues. The CDR3 sequence: CASNWGPSTEAFF. For the CDR3, the DNA is TGTGCCAGTAATTGGGGGCCAAGCACTGAAGCTTTCTTT.

V and J are TRBV5-4 and TRBJ2-3; unclear D gene. The CDR3 contains 12 residues. V lost 4 bases and J lost 2, with 5 bases in between. Germline V lookup: CDR1 SGHNT, CDR2 YYREEE (reference sequence). CDR3 DNA sequence: TGTGCCAGCAGCGCGTTCACAGATACGCAGTATTTT. This codes for CASSAFTDTQYF.

The J gene is TRBJ2-1, the V gene TRBV5-1; TRBD1 matches at 11 bases. The CDR3 covers 16 residues. Trimming at V came to 4 bases and at J to 6 bases, leaving 9 bases not matched to a gene. Germline CDR1 reads SGHRS; CDR2 reads YFSETQ. CDR3 sequence: CASSPRPGQGVNEQFF. In DNA, the CDR3 is TGCGCCAGCAGCCCGCGTCCGGGACAGGGGGTCAATGAGCAGTTCTTC.

The gene calls are TRBV30 and TRBJ1-5; tentative D call: TRBD1 (5 bases). Germline CDR1 and CDR2: GTSNPN and SVGIG (reference sequence). V lost 1 base, J lost 2 bases, and 6 bases lay in between. The CDR3 spans 13 residues. For the CDR3, the DNA is TGTGCCTGGAGTGAACAGGGCAATCAGCCCCAGCATTTT. It is translated as CAWSEQGNQPQHF.

This clone was seen just once. The V and J genes are TRBV30 and TRBJ1-2; the D is unclear. Germline values: CDR1 GTSNPN, CDR2 SVGIG (reference sequence). The CDR3 sequence is 13 residues long. V shed 1 base and J shed 6 bases, with 12 bases lying between them. The DNA for the CDR3 is TGTGCCTGGAGTGGTAATCTCGGAGATGGCTACACCTTC. Translated: CAWSGNLGDGYTF.

The J gene is TRBJ2-7, the V gene TRBV29-1, with D perhaps TRBD2 (7 bases). Trimming removed 4 bases at V and 6 bases at J, with 16 bases between. From germline, CDR1 is SQVTM and CDR2 ANQGSEA. The CDR3 contains 13 residues. For the CDR3, the DNA is TGCAGCGTTGTATCGGGAGGAGGGGGCGAGCAGTACTTC. Its protein product is CSVVSGGGGEQYF.

The genes are TRBV5-4 and TRBJ2-6, with D unresolved. The CDR3 runs 15 residues. Trimming took off 4 bases at V and 0 bases at J, with 8 bases between the two ends. Germline CDR1 and CDR2: SGHNT and YYREEE (reference sequence). In DNA form, the CDR3 reads TGTGCCAGCAGCCTACCACTCTCTGGGGCCAACGTCCTGACTTTC. Its translation: CASSLPLSGANVLTF. The full variable domain, its missing parts supplied by reference TRBV5-4 and TRBJ2-6, is ETGVTQSPTHLIKTRGQQVTLRCSSQSGHNTVSWYQQALGQGPQFIFQYYREEENGRGNFPPRFSGLQFPNYSSELNVNALELDDSALYLCASSLPLSGANVLTFGAGSRLTVL.

The chain joins TRBV11-3 to TRBJ2-5; TRBD2 agrees at 11 bases. The V and J ends lost 5 bases and 7 bases, in that order; junction bases with no gene match: 12. CDR3 size: 16 residues. CDR1 SGHNT and CDR2 YENEEA come from the germline V gene. CDR3 DNA sequence: TGTGCCAGCAGCCCGGCGACTAGCGGGATCGTGGGGACCCAGTACTTC. Its protein product is CASSPATSGIVGTQYF.

The chain combines TRBV2 with TRBJ2-7, with a tentative D call TRBD2 (5 bases). The germline V and J ends were trimmed by 7 bases and 2 bases, with 9 bases remaining between them. Germline lookup yields CDR1 SNHLY and CDR2 FYNNEI. CDR3 length: 12 amino acids. CDR3 coding DNA: TGTGCCAGCACTCGAGGGACCTACGAGCAGTACTTC. Protein: CASTRGTYEQYF. Looking up the rest from reference TRBV2 and TRBJ2-7 gives the full variable domain: EPEVTQTPSHQVTQMGQEVILRCVPISNHLYFYWYRQILGQKVEFLVSFYNNEISEKSEIFDDQFSVERPDGSNFTLKIRSTKLEDSAMYFCASTRGTYEQYFGPGTRLTVT.

The gene calls are TRBV9 and TRBJ2-1; TRBD2 aligns across 7 bases. Germline V lookup: CDR1 SGDLS, CDR2 YYNGEE. The CDR3 has 17 residues. The J segment lost 0 bases and the V segment lost 2 bases, leaving 8 bases of the junction unmatched. Here the CDR3 reads CASSVRYAGDSYNEQFF. The DNA of the CDR3 is TGTGCCAGCAGCGTTCGATATGCGGGGGACTCCTACAATGAGCAGTTCTTC. Supplemented by reference TRBV9 and TRBJ2-1, the full variable domain reads DSGVTQTPKHLITATGQRVTLRCSPRSGDLSVYWYQQSLDQGLQFLIQYYNGEERAKGNILERFSAQQFPDLHSELNLSSLELGDSALYFCASSVRYAGDSYNEQFFGPGTRLTVL.